This T cell receptor (beta chain) emerged from a study of Ad26.COV2.S vaccination and SARS-CoV-2 variants. Broader study findings: Spike-specific TCR breadth in vaccine recipients exceeded that seen in placebo recipients. It was reported that spike-specific CD8+ and CD4+ T cell responses were substantially broad after vaccination.

Measured with immunoSEQ multiplex PCR; TCRdb has only the in-frame clones, and not every one. The sample lists about 410,000 clones; more than 85% were seen once. Treatment given: 19 received Ad26.COV2.S at low or high dose, single or two shots; roughly five received placebo; per-sample allocation not given. Day 63 after the first vaccine or placebo injection was the time point for sampling. The shot given was an Ad26 vector that makes Wuhan-strain SARS-CoV-2 spike. Of note for this clone: As yet, its antigen is unknown.

CDR3 length: 13 residues. V shed 6 bases and J shed 2 bases, with 12 bases lying between them. CDR1 and CDR2 (germline): SGHKS, YYEKEE (reference sequence). The sequence was collected from a person aged 18-60 years who received the Ad26.COV2.S COVID-19 vaccine or a placebo. The sample was peripheral blood, taken in a trial of Ad26.COV2.S vaccine versus placebo. The chain couples TRBV5-5 to TRBJ2-7, with D perhaps matching TRBD1 or TRBD2 (5 bases each). The CDR3: CASTQGGPYEQYF. DNA for the CDR3: TGTGCCAGCACCCAGGGCGGGCCCTACGAGCAGTACTTC.